This entry describes one T cell receptor (beta chain). Profiled with immunoSEQ multiplex PCR; TCRdb holds only in-frame clones, not every one. The sample has approximately 220,000 clones; approximately 90% are singletons. From germline, CDR1 is SGHNT and CDR2 YYREEE (reference sequence). V trimming: 4 bases; J trimming: 1 base; junction bases outside the gene matches: 7. This CDR3 region has 16 residues. These data come from a study of blood T cell repertoires in COVID-19. V usage is TRBV5-4 and J usage is TRBJ2-5; 10 nucleotides agree with TRBD2. Sequencing was performed on PBMCs or T cells enriched from blood (not recorded which). This sequence originates from a woman aged 30 to 39 who had recovered from COVID-19. The CDR3 DNA follows: TGTGCCAGCAGCATACCCTTAGCGGGGGGCCAAGAGACCCAGTACTTC. Encoded protein: CASSIPLAGGQETQYF. Full variable domain (outside the CDR3, taken from reference TRBV5-4 and TRBJ2-5): ETGVTQSPTHLIKTRGQQVTLRCSSQSGHNTVSWYQQALGQGPQFIFQYYREEENGRGNFPPRFSGLQFPNYSSELNVNALELDDSALYLCASSIPLAGGQETQYFGPGTRLLVL.